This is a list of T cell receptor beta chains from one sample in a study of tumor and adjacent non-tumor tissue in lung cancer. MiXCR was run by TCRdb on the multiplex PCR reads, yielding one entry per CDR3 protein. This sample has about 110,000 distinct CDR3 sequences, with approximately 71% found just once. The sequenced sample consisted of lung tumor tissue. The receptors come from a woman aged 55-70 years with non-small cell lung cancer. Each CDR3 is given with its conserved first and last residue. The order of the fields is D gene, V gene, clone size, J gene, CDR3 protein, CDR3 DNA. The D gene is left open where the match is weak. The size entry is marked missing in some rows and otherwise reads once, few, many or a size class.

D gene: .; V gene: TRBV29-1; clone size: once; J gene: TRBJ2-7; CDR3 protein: CRVACLLSGSYEQYF; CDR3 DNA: TGCAGAGTTGCATGTTTATTGAGCGGGTCCTACGAGCAGTACTTC
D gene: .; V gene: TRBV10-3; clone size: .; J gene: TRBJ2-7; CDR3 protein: CAISERDRDEEQYF; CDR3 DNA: TGTGCCATCAGTGAGCGAGACCGGGACGAGGAGCAGTACTTC
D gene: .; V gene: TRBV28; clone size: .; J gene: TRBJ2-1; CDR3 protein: CASRLGQYNGQFF; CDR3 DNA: TGTGCCAGCCGACTTGGACAGTATAATGGGCAGTTCTTC
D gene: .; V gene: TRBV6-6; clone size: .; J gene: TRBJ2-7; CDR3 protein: CASSRHIGGDYEQYF; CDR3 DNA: TGTGCCAGCAGTCGCCATATAGGAGGTGACTACGAGCAATACTTC
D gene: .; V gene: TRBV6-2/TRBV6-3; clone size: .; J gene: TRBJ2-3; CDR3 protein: CASSYTDSPTDTQYF; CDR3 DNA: TGTGCCAGCAGTTATACGGACAGCCCCACAGATACGCAGTATTTT
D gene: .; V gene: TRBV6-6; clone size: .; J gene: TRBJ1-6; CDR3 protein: CASTIDEESSYNSPPHF; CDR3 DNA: TGTGCCAGCACTATTGATGAAGAGAGCTCCTATAATTCACCCCCCCACTTT
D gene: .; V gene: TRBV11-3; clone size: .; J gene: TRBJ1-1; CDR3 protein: CASSLDSGRAIEAFF; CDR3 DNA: TGTGCTAGCAGCTTAGATTCGGGGAGAGCCATTGAAGCTTTCTTT
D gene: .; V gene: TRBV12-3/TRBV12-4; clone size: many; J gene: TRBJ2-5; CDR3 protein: CASSLLKADRPETQYF; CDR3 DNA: TGTGCCAGCAGTTTGTTGAAGGCTGACAGGCCGGAGACCCAGTACTTC
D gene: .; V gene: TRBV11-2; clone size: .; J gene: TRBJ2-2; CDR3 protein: CASTSPQGGRNTGEMFF; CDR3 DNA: TGTGCCAGCACTTCTCCCCAGGGGGGGCGGAACACCGGGGAGATGTTTTTT
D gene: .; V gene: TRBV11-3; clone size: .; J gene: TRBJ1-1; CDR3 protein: CANSLDSGIGTEAFF; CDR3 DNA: TGTGCCAACAGCTTAGATTCGGGTATAGGCACTGAAGCTTTCTTT
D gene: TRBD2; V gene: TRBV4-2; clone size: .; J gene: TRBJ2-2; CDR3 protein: CACRQDLAGGPGELFF; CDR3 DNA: TGTGCCTGCAGGCAGGACCTAGCGGGGGGACCCGGGGAGCTGTTTTTT
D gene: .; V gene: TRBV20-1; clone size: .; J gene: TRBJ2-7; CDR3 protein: CSVILSGGLGEQYF; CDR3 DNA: TGCAGTGTGATACTATCGGGGGGCCTGGGTGAGCAGTACTTC
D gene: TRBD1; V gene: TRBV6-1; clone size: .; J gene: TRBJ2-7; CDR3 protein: CAISDRGPYEQYF; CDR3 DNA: TGTGCCATCAGTGACAGGGGGCCCTACGAGCAGTACTTT
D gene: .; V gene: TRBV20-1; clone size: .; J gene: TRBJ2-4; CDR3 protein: CSASWSRSGAKNIQYF; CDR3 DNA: TGCAGTGCTAGTTGGAGCAGGAGTGGTGCCAAAAACATTCAGTACTTC
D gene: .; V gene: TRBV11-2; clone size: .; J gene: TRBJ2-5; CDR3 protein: CASSFSVRGQETQNF; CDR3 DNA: TGTGCCAGTAGCTTTTCGGTACGGGGACAAGAGACCCAGAACTTC
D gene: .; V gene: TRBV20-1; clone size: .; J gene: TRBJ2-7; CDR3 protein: CSARELGRGRGKQYF; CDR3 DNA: TGCAGTGCTAGGGAATTAGGACGGGGTAGGGGCAAGCAGTACTTC
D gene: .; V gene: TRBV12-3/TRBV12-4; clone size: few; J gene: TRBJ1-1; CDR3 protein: CACNLEVGAEAFF; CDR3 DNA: TGTGCCTGCAATCTAGAGGTGGGGGCTGAAGCTTTCTTT
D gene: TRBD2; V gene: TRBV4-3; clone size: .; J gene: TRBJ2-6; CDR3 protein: CASSQAATSRRTGANVLTF; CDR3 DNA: TGCGCCAGCAGCCAAGCCGCGACTAGCAGGAGAACTGGGGCCAATGTCCTGACTTTC
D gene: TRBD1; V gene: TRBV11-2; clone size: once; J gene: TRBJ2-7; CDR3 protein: CPRSWDSGGYEQYF; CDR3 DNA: TGTCCCAGGAGTTGGGACAGCGGAGGATACGAGCAGTACTTC
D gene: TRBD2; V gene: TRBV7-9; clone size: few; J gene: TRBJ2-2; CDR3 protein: CTTQTGRDPTGELFF; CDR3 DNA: TGTACCACCCAGACGGGGAGGGACCCCACCGGGGAGCTGTTCTTT
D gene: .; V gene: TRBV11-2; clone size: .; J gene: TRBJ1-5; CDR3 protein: CATSRKRGQPQHF; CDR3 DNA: TGTGCCACCTCCCGGAAGAGGGGTCAGCCCCAGCATTTT
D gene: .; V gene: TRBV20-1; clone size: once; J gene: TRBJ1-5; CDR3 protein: CSAGETGRPSNQPQHF; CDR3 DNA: TGCAGTGCGGGTGAGACAGGCCGGCCTAGCAATCAGCCCCAGCATTTT
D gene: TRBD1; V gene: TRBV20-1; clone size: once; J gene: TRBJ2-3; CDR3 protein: CSARPRTGYTDTHYF; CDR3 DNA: TGCAGTGCTAGACCCCGGACAGGGTACACTGATACGCATTATTTT
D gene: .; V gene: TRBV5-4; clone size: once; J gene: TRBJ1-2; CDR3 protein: CVSNPDTYGYTF; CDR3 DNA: TGTGTCAGCAACCCGGACACCTATGGCTACACATTC
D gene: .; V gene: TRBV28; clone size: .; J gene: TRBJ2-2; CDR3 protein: CASSLAELGFLSNTGELFF; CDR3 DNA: TGTGCCAGCAGTCTGGCCGAGTTGGGCTTCTTGTCAAACACCGGGGAGCTGTTTTTT
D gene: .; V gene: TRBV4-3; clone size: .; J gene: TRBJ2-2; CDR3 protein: CTSSPLGGSDTGELFF; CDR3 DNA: TGTACCAGCAGCCCCCTGGGGGGATCGGACACCGGGGAGCTGTTTTTT
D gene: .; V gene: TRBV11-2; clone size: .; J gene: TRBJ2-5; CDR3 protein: CASSLGHAGIIQETQYF; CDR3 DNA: TGTGCCAGCAGCTTAGGTCATGCAGGGATCATCCAAGAGACCCAGTACTTC
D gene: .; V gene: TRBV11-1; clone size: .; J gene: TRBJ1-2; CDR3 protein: CVSNSQGPLYGYTF; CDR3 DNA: TGTGTCAGCAACTCACAGGGCCCACTCTATGGCTACACCTTC
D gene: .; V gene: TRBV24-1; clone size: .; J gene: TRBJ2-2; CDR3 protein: CATSLGQNTGELFF; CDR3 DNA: TGTGCCACCAGTCTTGGACAAAACACCGGGGAACTGTTTTTT
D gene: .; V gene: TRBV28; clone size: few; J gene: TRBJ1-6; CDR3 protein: CASSFGRVSYF; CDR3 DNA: TGTGCCAGCAGTTTTGGTAGGGTGTCGTACTTT
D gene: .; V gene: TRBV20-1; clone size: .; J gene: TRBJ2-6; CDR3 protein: CNTRDYSGSGANVLTF; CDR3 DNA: TGCAATACTAGAGATTACTCGGGCTCTGGGGCCAACGTCCTGACTTTC
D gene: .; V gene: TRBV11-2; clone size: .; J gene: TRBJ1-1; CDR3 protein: CASSSTRGVGTEAFF; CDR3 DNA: TGTGCCAGCAGCTCAACCCGGGGGGTTGGGACTGAAGCTTTCTTT
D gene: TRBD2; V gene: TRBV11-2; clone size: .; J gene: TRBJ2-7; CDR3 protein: CANSLLAGGNYYEQYF; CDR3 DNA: TGTGCCAACAGCCTTCTAGCGGGGGGGAATTATTACGAGCAATACTTC
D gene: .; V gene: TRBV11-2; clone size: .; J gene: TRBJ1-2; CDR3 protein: CASSPPTLDMSYGYIF; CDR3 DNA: TGTGCCAGCAGCCCCCCCACGTTGGACATGAGCTATGGCTACATCTTC
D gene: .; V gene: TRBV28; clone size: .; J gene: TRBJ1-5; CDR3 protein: CAHSRSGGSQSQHF; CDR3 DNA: TGTGCCCATAGCAGGTCGGGGGGAAGTCAGTCCCAGCATTTC
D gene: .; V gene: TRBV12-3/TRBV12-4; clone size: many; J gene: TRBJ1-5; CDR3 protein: CASSRNTNQPQHF; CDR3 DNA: TGTGCCAGCAGCCGAAACACGAATCAGCCCCAGCATTTT
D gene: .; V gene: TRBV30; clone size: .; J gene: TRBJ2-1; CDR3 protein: CAWREANEDKQFF; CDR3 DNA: TGTGCCTGGAGGGAGGCCAATGAGGATAAGCAGTTCTTC
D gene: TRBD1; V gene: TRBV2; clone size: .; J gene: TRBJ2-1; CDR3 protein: CASCEGIQGGSCNEQFF; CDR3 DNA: TGTGCCAGCTGTGAAGGGATACAGGGGGGCTCCTGCAATGAGCAGTTCTTC
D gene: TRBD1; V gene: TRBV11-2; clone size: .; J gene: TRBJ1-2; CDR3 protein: CAGSLVRDSPHGYTF; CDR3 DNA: TGTGCCGGTAGCTTAGTTCGGGACAGCCCGCATGGCTACACCTTC
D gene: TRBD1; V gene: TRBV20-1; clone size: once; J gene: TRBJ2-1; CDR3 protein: CIAQGQGGFNEQFF; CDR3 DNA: TGCATTGCACAGGGACAGGGGGGATTCAATGAGCAGTTCTTC
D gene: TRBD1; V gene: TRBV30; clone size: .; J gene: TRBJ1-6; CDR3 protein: CACTGEYNSTLRF; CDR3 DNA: TGTGCCTGTACAGGGGAATATAATTCAACCCTCCGCTTT